This T cell receptor beta chain emerged from a study of blood T cell repertoires in COVID-19. Study-wide background: Sites in the United States, Italy and Spain provided acute and convalescent COVID-19 samples. From T cells, B-cell-depleted T cells, or PBMCs came the material, which was cDNA or gDNA.

In the authors' methods: Reference gene primers were amplified, and this amplification served to estimate nucleated cell counts. The data were produced by immunoSEQ multiplex PCR, yet TCRdb's version contains in-frame clones alone and is incomplete. V, J and clone size reflect that table, while D and trimming were determined from the DNA. The data hold 72,000 or so clones, with roughly 90% observed a single time. CDR3 length equals 17 residues. Germline loops: CDR1 MGHRA, CDR2 YSYEKL. Germline trimming cut 3 bases from V and 2 bases from J; bases unmatched to any gene: 6. The sequencing input was peripheral blood. This chain joins TRBV4-1 and TRBJ2-2; 10 bases line up with TRBD2. This sequence was found in a woman of 80 years or more with acute or convalescent COVID-19. The CDR3 sequence: CASSHSSGGPNTGELFF. The CDR3 DNA reads TGCGCCAGCAGCCATTCTAGCGGGGGACCCAACACCGGGGAGCTGTTTTTT.